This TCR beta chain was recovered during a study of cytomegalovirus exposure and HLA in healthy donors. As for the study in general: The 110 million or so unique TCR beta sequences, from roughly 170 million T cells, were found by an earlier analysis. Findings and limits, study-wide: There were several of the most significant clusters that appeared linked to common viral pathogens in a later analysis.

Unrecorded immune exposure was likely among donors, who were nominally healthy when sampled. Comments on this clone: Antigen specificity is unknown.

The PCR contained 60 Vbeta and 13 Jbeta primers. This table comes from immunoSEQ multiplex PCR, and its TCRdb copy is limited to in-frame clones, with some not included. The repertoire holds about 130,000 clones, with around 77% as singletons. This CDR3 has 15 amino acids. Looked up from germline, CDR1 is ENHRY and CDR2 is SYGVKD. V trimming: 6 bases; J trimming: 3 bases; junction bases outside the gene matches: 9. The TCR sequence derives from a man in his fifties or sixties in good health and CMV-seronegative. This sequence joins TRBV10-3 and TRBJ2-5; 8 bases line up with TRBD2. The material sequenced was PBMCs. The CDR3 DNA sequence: TGTGCCATCAGGGTCGGGCAACTAGCGGAAGAGACCCAGTACTTC. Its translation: CAIRVGQLAEETQYF.